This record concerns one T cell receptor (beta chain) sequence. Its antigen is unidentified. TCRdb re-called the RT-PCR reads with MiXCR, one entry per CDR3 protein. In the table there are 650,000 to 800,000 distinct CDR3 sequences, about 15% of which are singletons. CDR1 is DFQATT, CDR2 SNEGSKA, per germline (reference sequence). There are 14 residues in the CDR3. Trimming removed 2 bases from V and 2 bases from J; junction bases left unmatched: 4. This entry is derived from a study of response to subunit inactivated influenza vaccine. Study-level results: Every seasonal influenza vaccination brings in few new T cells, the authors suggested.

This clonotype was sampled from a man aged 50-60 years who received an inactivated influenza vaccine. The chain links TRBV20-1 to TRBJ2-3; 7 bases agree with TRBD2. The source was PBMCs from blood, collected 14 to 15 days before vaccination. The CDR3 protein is CSARSAGITDTQYF. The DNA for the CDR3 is TGCAGTGCTAGATCAGCGGGAATCACAGATACGCAGTATTTT.